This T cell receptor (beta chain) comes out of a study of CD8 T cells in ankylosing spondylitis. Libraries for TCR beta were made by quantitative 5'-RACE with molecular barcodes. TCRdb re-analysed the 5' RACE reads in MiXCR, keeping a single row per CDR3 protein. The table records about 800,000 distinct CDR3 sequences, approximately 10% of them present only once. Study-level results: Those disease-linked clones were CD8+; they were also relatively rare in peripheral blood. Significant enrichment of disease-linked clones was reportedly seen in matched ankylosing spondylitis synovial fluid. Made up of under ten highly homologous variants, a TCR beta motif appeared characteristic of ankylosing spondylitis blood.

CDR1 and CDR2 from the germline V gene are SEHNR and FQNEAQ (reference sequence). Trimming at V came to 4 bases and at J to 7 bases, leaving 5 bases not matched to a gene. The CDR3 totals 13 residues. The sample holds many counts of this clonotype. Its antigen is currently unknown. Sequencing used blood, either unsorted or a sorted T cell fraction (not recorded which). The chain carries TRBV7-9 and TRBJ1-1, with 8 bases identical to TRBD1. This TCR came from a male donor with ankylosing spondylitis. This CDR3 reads CASSYDRGGEAFF. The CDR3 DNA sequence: TGTGCCAGCAGCTATGACAGGGGCGGTGAAGCTTTCTTT.